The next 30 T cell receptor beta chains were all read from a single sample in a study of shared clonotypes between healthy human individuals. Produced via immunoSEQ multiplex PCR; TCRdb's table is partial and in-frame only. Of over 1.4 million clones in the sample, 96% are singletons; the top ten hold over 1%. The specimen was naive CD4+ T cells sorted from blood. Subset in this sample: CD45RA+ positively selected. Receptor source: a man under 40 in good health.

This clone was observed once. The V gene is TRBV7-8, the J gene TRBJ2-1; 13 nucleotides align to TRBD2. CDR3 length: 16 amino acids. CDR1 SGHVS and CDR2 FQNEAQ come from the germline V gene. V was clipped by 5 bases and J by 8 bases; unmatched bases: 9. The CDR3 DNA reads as TGTGCCAGCAGCCCCACACTAGCGGGAGGGCCCGATGAGCAGTTCTTC. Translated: CASSPTLAGGPDEQFF.

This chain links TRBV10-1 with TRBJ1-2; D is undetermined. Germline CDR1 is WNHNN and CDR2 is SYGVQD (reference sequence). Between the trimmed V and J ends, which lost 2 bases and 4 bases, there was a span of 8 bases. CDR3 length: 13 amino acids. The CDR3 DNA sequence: TGCGCCAGCAGTGAGGGCAGGCTCTATGGCTACACCTTC. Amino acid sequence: CASSEGRLYGYTF.

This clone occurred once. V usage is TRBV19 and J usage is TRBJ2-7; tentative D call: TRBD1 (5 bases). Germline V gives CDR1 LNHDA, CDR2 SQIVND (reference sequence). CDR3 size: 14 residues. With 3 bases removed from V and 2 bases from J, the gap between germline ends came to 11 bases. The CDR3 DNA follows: TGTGCCAGTAGTATGAGTGAAGGGGCCTACGAGCAGTACTTC. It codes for CASSMSEGAYEQYF.

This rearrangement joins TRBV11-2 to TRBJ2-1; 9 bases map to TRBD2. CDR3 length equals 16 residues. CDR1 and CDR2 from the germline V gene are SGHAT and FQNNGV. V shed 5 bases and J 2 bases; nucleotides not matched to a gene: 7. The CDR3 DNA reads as TGTGCCAGCAGCCCTAGGACTAGCGATACCTACAATGAGCAGTTCTTC. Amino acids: CASSPRTSDTYNEQFF.

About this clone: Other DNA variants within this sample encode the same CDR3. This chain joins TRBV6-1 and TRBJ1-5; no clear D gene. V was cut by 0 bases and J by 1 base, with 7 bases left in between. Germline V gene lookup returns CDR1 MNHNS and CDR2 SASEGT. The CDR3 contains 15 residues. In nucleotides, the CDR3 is TGTGCCAGCAGTGAAGCCGGCGGGAGCAATCAGCCCCAGCATTTT. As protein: CASSEAGGSNQPQHF.

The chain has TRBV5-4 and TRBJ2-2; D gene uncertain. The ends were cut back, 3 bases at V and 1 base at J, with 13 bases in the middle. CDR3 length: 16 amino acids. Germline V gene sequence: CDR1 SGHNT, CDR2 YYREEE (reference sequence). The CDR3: CASSSFHLQNTGELFF. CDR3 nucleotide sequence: TGTGCCAGCAGCTCGTTCCACCTGCAGAACACCGGGGAGCTGTTTTTT.

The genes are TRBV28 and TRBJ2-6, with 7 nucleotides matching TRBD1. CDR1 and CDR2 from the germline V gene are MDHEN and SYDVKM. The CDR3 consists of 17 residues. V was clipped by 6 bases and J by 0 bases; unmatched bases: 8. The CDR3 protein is CASRGDRARSGANVLTF. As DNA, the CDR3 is TGTGCCAGCAGGGGAGACAGGGCCCGCTCTGGGGCCAACGTCCTGACTTTC. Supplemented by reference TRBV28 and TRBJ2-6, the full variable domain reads DVKVTQSSRYLVKRTGEKVFLECVQDMDHENMFWYRQDPGLGLRLIYFSYDVKMKEKGDIPEGYSVSREKKERFSLILESASTNQTSMYLCASRGDRARSGANVLTFGAGSRLTVL.

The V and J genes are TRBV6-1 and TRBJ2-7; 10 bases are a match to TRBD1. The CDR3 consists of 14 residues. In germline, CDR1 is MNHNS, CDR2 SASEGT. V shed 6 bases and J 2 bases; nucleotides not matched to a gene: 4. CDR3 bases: TGTGCCAGCAGGGGGACAGGGGCAACCTACGAGCAGTACTTC. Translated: CASRGTGATYEQYF.

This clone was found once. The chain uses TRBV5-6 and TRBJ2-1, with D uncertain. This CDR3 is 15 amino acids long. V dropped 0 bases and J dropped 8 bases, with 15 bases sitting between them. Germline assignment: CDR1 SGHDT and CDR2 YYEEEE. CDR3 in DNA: TGTGCCAGCAGCTTGGGACTTCTGGCCCGTCATGAGCAGTTCTTC. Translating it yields CASSLGLLARHEQFF.

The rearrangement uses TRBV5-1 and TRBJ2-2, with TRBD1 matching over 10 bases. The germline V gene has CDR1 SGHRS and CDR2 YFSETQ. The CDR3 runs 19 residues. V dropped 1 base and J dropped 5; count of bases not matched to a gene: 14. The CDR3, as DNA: TGCGCCAGCAGCTTGTCCCTGACAGGGGGCATTGCTCGGACCGGGGAGCTGTTTTTT. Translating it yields CASSLSLTGGIARTGELFF. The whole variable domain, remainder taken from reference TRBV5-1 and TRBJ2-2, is KAGVTQTPRYLIKTRGQQVTLSCSPISGHRSVSWYQQTPGQGLQFLFEYFSETQRNKGNFPGRFSGRQFSNSRSEMNVSTLELGDSALYLCASSLSLTGGIARTGELFFGEGSRLTVL.

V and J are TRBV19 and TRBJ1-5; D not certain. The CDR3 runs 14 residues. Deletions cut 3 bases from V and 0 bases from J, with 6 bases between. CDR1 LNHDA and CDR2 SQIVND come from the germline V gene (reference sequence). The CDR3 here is CASSIPHSNQPQHF. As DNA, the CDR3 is TGTGCCAGTAGTATTCCCCATAGCAATCAGCCCCAGCATTTT.

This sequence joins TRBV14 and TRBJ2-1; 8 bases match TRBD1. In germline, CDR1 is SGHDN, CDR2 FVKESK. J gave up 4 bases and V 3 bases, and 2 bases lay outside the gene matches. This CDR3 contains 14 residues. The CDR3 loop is CASSHRGLYNEQFF. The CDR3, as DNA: TGTGCCAGCAGCCACAGGGGGCTTTACAATGAGCAGTTCTTC. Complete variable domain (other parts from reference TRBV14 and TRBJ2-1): EAGVTQFPSHSVIEKGQTVTLRCDPISGHDNLYWYRRVMGKEIKFLLHFVKESKQDESGMPNNRFLAERTGGTYSTLKVQPAELEDSGVYFCASSHRGLYNEQFFGPGTRLTVL.

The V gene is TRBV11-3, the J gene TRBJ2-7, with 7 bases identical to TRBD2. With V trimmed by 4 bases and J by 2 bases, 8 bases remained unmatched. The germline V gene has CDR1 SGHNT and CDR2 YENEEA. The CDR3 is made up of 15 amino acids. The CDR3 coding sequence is TGTGCCAGCAGCTCCGGGGGGTCCCGGGCCTACGAGCAGTACTTC. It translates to CASSSGGSRAYEQYF.

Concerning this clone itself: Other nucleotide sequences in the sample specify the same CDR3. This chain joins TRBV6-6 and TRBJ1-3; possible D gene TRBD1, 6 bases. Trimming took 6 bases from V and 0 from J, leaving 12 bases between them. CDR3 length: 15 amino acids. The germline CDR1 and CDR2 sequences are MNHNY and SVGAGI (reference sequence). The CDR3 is CASRPTGLSGNTIYF. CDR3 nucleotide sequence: TGTGCCAGCAGACCGACAGGCCTCTCTGGAAACACCATATATTTT.

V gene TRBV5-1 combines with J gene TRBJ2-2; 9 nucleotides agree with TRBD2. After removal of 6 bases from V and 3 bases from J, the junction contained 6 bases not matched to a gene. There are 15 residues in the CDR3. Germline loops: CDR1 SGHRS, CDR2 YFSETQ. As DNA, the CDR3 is TGCGCCAGCATGAGGGTAGCGGGGGACACCGGGGAGCTGTTTTTT. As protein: CASMRVAGDTGELFF.

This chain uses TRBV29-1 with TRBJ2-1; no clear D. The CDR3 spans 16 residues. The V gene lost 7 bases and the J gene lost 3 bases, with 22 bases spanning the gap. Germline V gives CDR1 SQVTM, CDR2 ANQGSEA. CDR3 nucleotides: TGCAGCGGTTCGGTCCTTCCACTGATCGACTACAATGAGCAGTTCTTC. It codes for CSGSVLPLIDYNEQFF.

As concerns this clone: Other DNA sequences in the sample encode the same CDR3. CDR3 in amino acids: CASSLEGNEQFF. DNA for the CDR3: TGCGCCAGCAGCCTGGAGGGGAATGAGCAGTTCTTC. This chain connects TRBV5-1 to TRBJ2-1; TRBD2 might be the D (6 bases). V lost 4 bases and J lost 7, with 9 bases in between. The CDR3 loop spans 12 amino acids. Per the germline V gene, CDR1 is SGHRS and CDR2 is YFSETQ.

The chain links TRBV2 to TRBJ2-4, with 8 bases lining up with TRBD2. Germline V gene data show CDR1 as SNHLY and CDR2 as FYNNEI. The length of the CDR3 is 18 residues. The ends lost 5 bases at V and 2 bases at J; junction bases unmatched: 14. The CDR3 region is CASSLPSAGGLSKNIQYF. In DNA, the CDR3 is TGTGCCAGCAGTCTCCCTTCTGCGGGGGGCCTATCCAAAAACATTCAGTACTTC. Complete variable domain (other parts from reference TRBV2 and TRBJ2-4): EPEVTQTPSHQVTQMGQEVILRCVPISNHLYFYWYRQILGQKVEFLVSFYNNEISEKSEIFDDQFSVERPDGSNFTLKIRSTKLEDSAMYFCASSLPSAGGLSKNIQYFGAGTRLSVL.

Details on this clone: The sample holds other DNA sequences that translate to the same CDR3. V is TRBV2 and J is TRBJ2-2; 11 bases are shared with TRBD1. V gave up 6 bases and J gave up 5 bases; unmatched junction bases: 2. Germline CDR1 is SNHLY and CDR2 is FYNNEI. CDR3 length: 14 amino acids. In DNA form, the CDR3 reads TGTGCCAGCAGGGACAGGGGGCGAACCGGGGAGCTGTTTTTT. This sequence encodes CASRDRGRTGELFF.

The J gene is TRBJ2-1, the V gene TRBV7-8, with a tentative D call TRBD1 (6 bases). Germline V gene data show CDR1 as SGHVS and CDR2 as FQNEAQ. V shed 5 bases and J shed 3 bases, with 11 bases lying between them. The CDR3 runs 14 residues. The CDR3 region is CASSPRDNYNEQFF. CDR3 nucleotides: TGTGCCAGCAGCCCCCGGGACAACTACAATGAGCAGTTCTTC. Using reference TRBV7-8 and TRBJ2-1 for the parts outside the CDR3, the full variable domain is GAGVSQSPRYKVAKRGQDVALRCDPISGHVSLFWYQQALGQGPEFLTYFQNEAQLDKSGLPSDRFFAERPEGSVSTLKIQRTQQEDSAVYLCASSPRDNYNEQFFGPGTRLTVL.

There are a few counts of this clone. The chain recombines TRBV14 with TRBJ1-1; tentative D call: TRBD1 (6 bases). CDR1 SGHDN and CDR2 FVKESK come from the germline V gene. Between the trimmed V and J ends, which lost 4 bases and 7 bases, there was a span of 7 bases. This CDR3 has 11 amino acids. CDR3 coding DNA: TGTGCCAGCAGCCTCAGGGGTGAAGCTTTCTTT. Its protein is CASSLRGEAFF. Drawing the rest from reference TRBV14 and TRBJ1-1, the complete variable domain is EAGVTQFPSHSVIEKGQTVTLRCDPISGHDNLYWYRRVMGKEIKFLLHFVKESKQDESGMPNNRFLAERTGGTYSTLKVQPAELEDSGVYFCASSLRGEAFFGQGTRLTVV.

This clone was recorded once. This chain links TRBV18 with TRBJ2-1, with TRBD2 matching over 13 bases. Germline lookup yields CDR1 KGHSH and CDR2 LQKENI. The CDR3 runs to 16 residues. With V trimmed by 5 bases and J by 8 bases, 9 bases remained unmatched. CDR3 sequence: CASSTWTSGSLDEQFF. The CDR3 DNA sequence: TGTGCCAGCTCAACCTGGACTAGCGGGAGTTTAGATGAGCAGTTCTTC.

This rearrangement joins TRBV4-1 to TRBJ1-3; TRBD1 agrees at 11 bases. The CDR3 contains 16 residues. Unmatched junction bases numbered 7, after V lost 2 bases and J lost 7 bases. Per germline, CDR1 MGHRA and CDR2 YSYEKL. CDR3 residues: CASSQRGQGAPNTIYF. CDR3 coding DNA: TGCGCCAGCAGCCAACGAGGACAGGGGGCGCCGAACACCATATATTTT.

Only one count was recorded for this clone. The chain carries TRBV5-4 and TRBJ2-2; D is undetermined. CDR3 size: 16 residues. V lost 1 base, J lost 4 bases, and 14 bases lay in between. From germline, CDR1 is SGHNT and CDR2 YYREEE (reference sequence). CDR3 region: CASSLFIAELTGELFF. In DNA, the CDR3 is TGTGCCAGCAGCTTGTTCATCGCAGAACTCACCGGGGAGCTGTTTTTT.

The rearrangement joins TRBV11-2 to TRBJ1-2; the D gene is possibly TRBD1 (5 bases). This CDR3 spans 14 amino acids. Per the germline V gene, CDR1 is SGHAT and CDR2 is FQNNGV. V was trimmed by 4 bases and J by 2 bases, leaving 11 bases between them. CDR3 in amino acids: CASSSIRQNYGYTF. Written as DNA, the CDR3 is TGTGCCAGCAGCTCAATCCGACAGAACTATGGCTACACCTTC. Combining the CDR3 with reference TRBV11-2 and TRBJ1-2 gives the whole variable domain EAGVAQSPRYKIIEKRQSVAFWCNPISGHATLYWYQQILGQGPKLLIQFQNNGVVDDSQLPKDRFSAERLKGVDSTLKIQPAKLEDSAVYLCASSSIRQNYGYTFGSGTRLTVV.

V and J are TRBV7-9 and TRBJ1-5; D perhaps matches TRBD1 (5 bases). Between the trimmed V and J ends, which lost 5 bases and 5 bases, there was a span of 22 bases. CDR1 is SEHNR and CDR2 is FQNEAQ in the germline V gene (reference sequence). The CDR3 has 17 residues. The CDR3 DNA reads TGTGCCAGCAGCCCCAGATGGGGAGGGGAATTTCATCAGCCCCAGCATTTT. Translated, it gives CASSPRWGGEFHQPQHF. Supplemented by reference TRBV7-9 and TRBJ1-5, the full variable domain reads DTGVSQNPRHKITKRGQNVTFRCDPISEHNRLYWYRQTLGQGPEFLTYFQNEAQLEKSRLLSDRFSAERPKGSFSTLEIQRTEQGDSAMYLCASSPRWGGEFHQPQHFGDGTRLSIL.

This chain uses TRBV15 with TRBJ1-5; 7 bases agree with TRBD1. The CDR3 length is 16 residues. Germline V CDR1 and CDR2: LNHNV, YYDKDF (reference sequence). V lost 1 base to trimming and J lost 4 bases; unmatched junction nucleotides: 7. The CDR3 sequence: CATSRAGDRANQPQHF. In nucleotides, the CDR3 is TGTGCCACCAGCAGAGCAGGCGACAGGGCAAATCAGCCCCAGCATTTT.

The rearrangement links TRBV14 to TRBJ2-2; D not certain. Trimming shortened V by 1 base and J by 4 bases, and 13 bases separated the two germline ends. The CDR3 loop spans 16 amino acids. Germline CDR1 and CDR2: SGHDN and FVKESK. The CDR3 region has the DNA TGTGCCAGCAGCCAAGTTACGGGTTTTGGCACCGGGGAGCTGTTTTTT. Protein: CASSQVTGFGTGELFF.

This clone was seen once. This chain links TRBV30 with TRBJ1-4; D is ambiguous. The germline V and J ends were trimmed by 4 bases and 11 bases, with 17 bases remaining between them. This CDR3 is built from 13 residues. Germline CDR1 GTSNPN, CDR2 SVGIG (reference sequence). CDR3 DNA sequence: TGTGCCTGGATTGGGAGATCACGAGGGAAACTGTTTTTT. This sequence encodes CAWIGRSRGKLFF.

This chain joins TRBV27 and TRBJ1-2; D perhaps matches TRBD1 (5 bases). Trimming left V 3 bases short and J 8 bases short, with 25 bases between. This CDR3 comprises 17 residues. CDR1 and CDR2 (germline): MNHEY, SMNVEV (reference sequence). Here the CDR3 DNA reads TGTGCCAGCAGTTTCTCTTCTAGGTGGGCCGAACAGGCAGGCTACACCTTC. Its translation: CASSFSSRWAEQAGYTF.